Each of the 20 T cell receptor beta chains below was sequenced from the same sample in a study of T cells after yellow fever vaccination. TCRdb used MiXCR to reprocess the 5' RACE reads, holding one entry per CDR3 protein. The table records a few hundred thousand distinct CDR3 sequences, roughly an eighth of them present only once. Material: CD4+ T cells sorted from PBMCs, obtained 15 days after the yellow fever booster vaccination. These receptors came from a man aged 18 to 29 who received the YFV17D yellow fever vaccine.

The table lists this clonotype with a few counts. V and J are TRBV12-3 or TRBV12-4 and TRBJ2-1; weak D call: TRBD2 (5 bases). The ends were cut back, 5 bases at V and 10 bases at J, with 9 bases in the middle. The CDR3 loop spans 11 amino acids. CDR3 nucleotide sequence: TGTGCCAGCAGTGGGGAGAGGGAGCAGTTCTTC. Translating gives CASSGEREQFF.

The gene calls are TRBV12-3 or TRBV12-4 and TRBJ2-5; the D gene is possibly TRBD1 (6 bases). The V gene lost 6 bases and the J gene lost 2 bases, with 16 bases spanning the gap. The CDR3 runs to 15 residues. CDR3 bases: TGTGCCAGCAGCCGTGATGGGACAAGACAAGAGACCCAGTACTTC. Its protein product is CASSRDGTRQETQYF.

This clonotype was observed a few times. The chain combines TRBV7-9 with TRBJ1-1; 9 positions agree with TRBD1. Looked up from germline, CDR1 is SEHNR and CDR2 is FQNEAQ (reference sequence). The CDR3 covers 16 residues. V was clipped by 6 bases and J by 5 bases; unmatched bases: 13. The CDR3 region has the DNA TGTGCCAGCAGTAGGGATCCGGGACAGGGAAGAACTGAAGCTTTCTTT. The encoded protein is CASSRDPGQGRTEAFF.

The chain couples TRBV20-1 to TRBJ1-2; the D is unclear. Germline CDR1 is DFQATT and CDR2 is SNEGSKA (reference sequence). With 6 bases removed from V and 6 bases from J, the gap between germline ends came to 20 bases. This CDR3 is 14 amino acids long. CDR3 loop: CSAKSRGVLDGYTF. CDR3 nucleotides: TGCAGTGCAAAAAGTCGGGGAGTGTTGGATGGCTACACCTTC.

This clonotype has just a few counts. The chain links TRBV20-1 to TRBJ2-7; 8 positions agree with TRBD2. Germline V gene data show CDR1 as DFQATT and CDR2 as SNEGSKA (reference sequence). Germline trimming cut 3 bases from V and 0 bases from J; bases unmatched to any gene: 4. CDR3 size: 14 residues. This CDR3 is CSASTSGLSYEQYV. As DNA, the CDR3 is TGCAGTGCTAGCACTAGCGGACTCTCCTACGAGCAGTACGTC.

This clonotype was counted a few times. V and J are TRBV7-9 and TRBJ2-7; 8 bases map to TRBD2. The CDR3 runs 17 residues. After removal of 5 bases from V and 3 bases from J, the junction contained 15 bases not matched to a gene. Germline values: CDR1 SEHNR, CDR2 FQNEAQ (reference sequence). The CDR3 DNA sequence: TGTGCCAGCAGCCCCGGGGGGGGGCAGCTAGGTCTCTACGAGCAGTACGTC. Amino acids: CASSPGGGQLGLYEQYV.

V gene TRBV6-1 combines with J gene TRBJ2-2; TRBD1 might be the D (6 bases). The CDR3 has 15 amino acids. Germline V gives CDR1 MNHNS, CDR2 SASEGT. Trimming cost V 6 bases and J 0 bases, with 11 bases left between them. In nucleotides, the CDR3 is TGTGCCAGCAGCCGTAACAGGGCGAACACCGGGGAGCTGTTTTTT. Protein: CASSRNRANTGELFF.

The table lists this clonotype with a few counts. The chain is built from TRBV5-1 and TRBJ1-1; the D is unclear. The germline CDR1 and CDR2 sequences are SGHRS and YFSETQ. The CDR3 sequence is 13 residues long. Trimming shortened V by 6 bases and J by 5 bases, and 14 bases separated the two germline ends. The CDR3: CASNMMGSTEAFF. DNA of the CDR3: TGCGCCAGCAATATGATGGGGTCAACTGAAGCTTTCTTT.

The sample holds a few counts of this clonotype. DNA of the CDR3: TGTGCCAGCAGTTTAGGGACCCATAGCACAGATACGCAGTATTTT. Encoded protein: CASSLGTHSTDTQYF. This sequence joins TRBV6-5 and TRBJ2-3; possibly TRBD1 or TRBD2 for D (5 bases each). The CDR3 totals 15 residues. The ends were cut back, 4 bases at V and 0 bases at J, with 11 bases in the middle. From germline, CDR1 is MNHEY and CDR2 SVGAGI.

This chain uses TRBV7-2 with TRBJ2-3, with TRBD2 as a possible D gene (6 bases). The V end lost 5 bases, the J end lost 1 base, and 16 bases lay between the germline ends. The CDR3 is 16 amino acids. The germline CDR1 and CDR2 sequences are SGHTA and FQGNSA. Here the CDR3 reads CASSPGGRGGTDTQYF. In nucleotides, the CDR3 is TGTGCCAGCAGCCCAGGCGGTCGCGGGGGCACAGATACGCAGTATTTT.

This clonotype came up many times. The CDR3, as DNA: TGCGCCAGCAGCTTGAAGTTGGGGGTAGAGACCCAGTACTTC. Translated: CASSLKLGVETQYF. This chain uses TRBV5-1 with TRBJ2-5; D is tentatively TRBD1 or TRBD2 (5 bases each). Germline CDR1 reads SGHRS; CDR2 reads YFSETQ. The CDR3 has 14 amino acids. V shed 1 base and J shed 4 bases, with 11 bases lying between them.

V is TRBV6-2 or TRBV6-3 and J is TRBJ2-7; D unclear. The CDR3 extends over 14 amino acids. CDR1 and CDR2 (germline): MNHEY, SVGEGT. V shed 2 bases and J shed 3 bases, with 11 bases lying between them. The chain's CDR3 is CASSYRYPNYEQYF. Here the CDR3 DNA reads TGTGCCAGCAGTTACAGGTACCCTAACTACGAGCAGTACTTC.

This clonotype was counted between two and nine times. V usage is TRBV30 and J usage is TRBJ2-2, with 11 bases identical to TRBD2. Looked up from germline, CDR1 is GTSNPN and CDR2 is SVGIG (reference sequence). This CDR3 contains 17 residues. CDR3 protein: CASQGLAGGTNTGELFF. DNA for the CDR3: TGTGCTTCCCAGGGCCTAGCGGGGGGAACGAACACCGGGGAGCTGTTTTTT.

J is TRBJ2-5 and V is TRBV11-2; 8 bases agree with TRBD2. The CDR3 extends over 13 amino acids. V shed 8 bases, J shed 4 bases, and the junction held 6 bases outside the gene matches. CDR1 is SGHAT and CDR2 is FQNNGV in the germline V gene. The CDR3 DNA is TGTGCCAGCGCGCGGGGGGACGGAGAGACCCAGTACTTC. Translation gives CASARGDGETQYF.

Only a few counts were recorded for this clonotype. This rearrangement joins TRBV12-3 or TRBV12-4 to TRBJ2-7; D might be TRBD2 (6 bases). The CDR3 totals 15 residues. V shed 6 bases and J shed 5 bases, with 20 bases lying between them. The CDR3 sequence is CASRSGRRALHEQYF. The CDR3, as DNA: TGTGCCAGCAGGTCGGGACGGAGGGCGCTCCACGAGCAGTACTTC.

This clonotype was observed a few times. J is TRBJ2-5 and V is TRBV24-1; D may be TRBD1 (5 bases). The germline V gene has CDR1 KGHDR and CDR2 SFDVKD. V was trimmed by 4 bases and J by 2 bases, leaving 7 bases between them. CDR3 length: 13 amino acids. This CDR3 reads CATSEGPQETQYF. CDR3 DNA: TGTGCCACCAGTGAGGGGCCACAAGAGACCCAGTACTTC.

This clonotype was seen a handful of times. V usage is TRBV9 and J usage is TRBJ2-1; 9 bases agree with TRBD1. This CDR3 region has 14 residues. CDR1 is SGDLS and CDR2 is YYNGEE in the germline V gene. V shed 2 bases, J shed 5 bases, and the junction held 2 bases outside the gene matches. CDR3 DNA: TGTGCCAGCAGCGTGACAGGGGGACACAATGAGCAGTTCTTC. Its translation is CASSVTGGHNEQFF.

This clonotype was detected only a few times. This rearrangement joins TRBV20-1 to TRBJ1-6; tentative D call: TRBD1 (6 bases). The CDR3 length is 14 residues. Per germline, CDR1 DFQATT and CDR2 SNEGSKA (reference sequence). V lost 2 bases and J 5 bases, leaving 10 bases between the germline ends. CDR3 in DNA: TGCAGTGCTAGAATCAACAGGGATAATTCACCCCTCCACTTT. Protein product: CSARINRDNSPLHF.

The rearrangement joins TRBV6-1 to TRBJ2-3; 12 positions match TRBD2. The CDR3 spans 15 residues. The V and J ends lost 7 bases and 4 bases, in that order; junction bases with no gene match: 6. Looked up from germline, CDR1 is MNHNS and CDR2 is SASEGT. CDR3 sequence reads: CASKLAGGPADTQYF. For the CDR3, the DNA is TGTGCCAGCAAGCTAGCGGGGGGGCCCGCAGATACGCAGTATTTT.

There are a few counts of this clonotype. The V call is TRBV10-2, the J call TRBJ1-1; D not resolved. The germline V gene has CDR1 WSHSY and CDR2 SAAADI. CDR3 length: 12 amino acids. The germline V and J ends were trimmed by 5 bases and 10 bases, with 14 bases remaining between them. Here the CDR3 DNA reads TGCGCCAGCAGTTCCGTAGGAATAAGAGCTTTCTTT. Its protein is CASSSVGIRAFF.